This TCR beta chain was documented in a study of blood T cell repertoires in COVID-19. Study-wide background: From the United States, Italy and Spain came samples of acute and convalescent COVID-19. PBMCs, B-cell-depleted T cells, or T cells were the source of the cDNA or gDNA that made up the material.

Deletions cut 4 bases from V and 8 bases from J, with 21 bases between. CDR1 and CDR2 from the germline V gene are SGHNT and YYREEE (reference sequence). The CDR3 length is 15 residues. Measured with immunoSEQ multiplex PCR; TCRdb has only the in-frame clones, and not every one. The data show 90,000 to 150,000 clones, around 90% seen once. The J gene is TRBJ1-2, the V gene TRBV5-4, with D hard to call. This receptor was taken from a human donor in a cohort sampled during active COVID-19. Sequenced input: peripheral blood. CDR3 DNA: TGTGCCAGCAGCAAAAAGGACTCCCCTTCCCAGGGCTACACCTTC. It yields the protein CASSKKDSPSQGYTF. Variable domain in full (rest from reference TRBV5-4 and TRBJ1-2): ETGVTQSPTHLIKTRGQQVTLRCSSQSGHNTVSWYQQALGQGPQFIFQYYREEENGRGNFPPRFSGLQFPNYSSELNVNALELDDSALYLCASSKKDSPSQGYTFGSGTRLTVV.